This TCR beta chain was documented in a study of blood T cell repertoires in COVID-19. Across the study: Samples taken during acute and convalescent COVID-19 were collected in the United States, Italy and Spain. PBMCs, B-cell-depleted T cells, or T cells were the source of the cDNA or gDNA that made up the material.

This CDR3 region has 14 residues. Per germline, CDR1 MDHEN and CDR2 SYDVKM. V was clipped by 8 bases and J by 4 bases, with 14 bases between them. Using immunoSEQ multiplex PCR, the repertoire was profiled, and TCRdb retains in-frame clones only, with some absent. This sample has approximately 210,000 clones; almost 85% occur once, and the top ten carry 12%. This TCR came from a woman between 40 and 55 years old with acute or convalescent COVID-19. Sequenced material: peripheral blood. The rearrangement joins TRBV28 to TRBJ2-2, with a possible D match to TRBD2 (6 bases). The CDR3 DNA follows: TGTGCCAGCGGCCTTGGGGGGTTCACCGGGGAGCTGTTTTTT. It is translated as CASGLGGFTGELFF.